This paragraph covers one T cell receptor (beta chain) sequence. Its antigen is not known. These data belong to a study of OX40 agonist ivuxolimab in advanced cancers. Study-level background: The diagnoses of dose-escalation patients were hepatocellular carcinoma, melanoma, renal cell or head and neck cancer. Whole-study results and caveats: Expanded clones tended on average to be more numerous among CD8+ T cells than CD4+. At 0.1 to 3.0 mg/kg, CD4+ and CD8+ blood T cells expanded clonally by week 6.

Patients with autoimmune history or systemic immunosuppression were excluded. Germline-derived CDR1 and CDR2 are LNHDA and SQIVND (reference sequence). The CDR3 contains 17 residues. V gave up 3 bases and J gave up 3 bases; unmatched junction bases: 11. The data were produced by immunoSEQ multiplex PCR, yet TCRdb's version contains in-frame clones alone and is incomplete. The sample records 60,000 to 85,000 clones, 87% being singletons. The sample consisted of CD4+ or CD8+ T cells sorted from blood, taken in a trial of the OX40 agonist ivuxolimab. The gene calls are TRBV19 and TRBJ1-1, with 9 bases aligning to TRBD1. The TCR was taken from an adult with an advanced solid tumor such as melanoma, head and neck, liver or kidney cancer. CDR3 residues: CASSILPGQGGYTEAFF. CDR3 in DNA: TGTGCCAGTAGTATCCTGCCGGGACAGGGAGGGTACACTGAAGCTTTCTTT.